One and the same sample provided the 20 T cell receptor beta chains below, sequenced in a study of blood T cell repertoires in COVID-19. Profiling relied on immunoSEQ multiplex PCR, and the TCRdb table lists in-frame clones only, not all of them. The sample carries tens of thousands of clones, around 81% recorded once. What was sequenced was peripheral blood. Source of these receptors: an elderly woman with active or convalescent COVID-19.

The CDR3 loop is CASMVTGYSGNTIYF. CDR3 DNA: TGTGCCAGCATGGTTACAGGCTACTCTGGAAACACCATATATTTT. This rearrangement joins TRBV7-9 to TRBJ1-3; the D gene is possibly TRBD1 (5 bases). The CDR3 runs to 15 residues. V lost 7 bases and J 0 bases, leaving 13 bases between the germline ends. Germline values: CDR1 SEHNR, CDR2 FQNEAQ (reference sequence).

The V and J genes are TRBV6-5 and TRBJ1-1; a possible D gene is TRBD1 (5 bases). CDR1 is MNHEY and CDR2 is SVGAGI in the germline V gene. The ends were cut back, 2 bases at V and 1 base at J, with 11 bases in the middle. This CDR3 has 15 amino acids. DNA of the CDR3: TGTGCCAGCAGTTACCAGGGTTTCCCGAACACTGAAGCTTTCTTT. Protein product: CASSYQGFPNTEAFF.

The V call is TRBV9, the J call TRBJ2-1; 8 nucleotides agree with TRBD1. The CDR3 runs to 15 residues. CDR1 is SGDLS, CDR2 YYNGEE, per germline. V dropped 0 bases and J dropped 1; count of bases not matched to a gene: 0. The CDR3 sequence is CASSVGQGSYNEQFF. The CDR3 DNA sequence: TGTGCCAGCAGCGTAGGACAGGGGTCCTACAATGAGCAGTTCTTC.

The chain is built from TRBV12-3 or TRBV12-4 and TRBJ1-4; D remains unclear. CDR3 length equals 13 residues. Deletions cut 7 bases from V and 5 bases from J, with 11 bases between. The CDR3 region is CASTIKPNEKLFF. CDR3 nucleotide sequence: TGTGCCAGCACTATAAAGCCCAATGAAAAACTGTTTTTT.

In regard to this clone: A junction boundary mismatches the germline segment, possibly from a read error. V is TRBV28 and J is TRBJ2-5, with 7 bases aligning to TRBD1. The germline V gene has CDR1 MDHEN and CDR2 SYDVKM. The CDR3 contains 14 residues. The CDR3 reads CASAFYRGQGTQYF. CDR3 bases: TGTGCCAGCGCCTTCTACAGGGGCCAAGGGACCCAGTACTTC.

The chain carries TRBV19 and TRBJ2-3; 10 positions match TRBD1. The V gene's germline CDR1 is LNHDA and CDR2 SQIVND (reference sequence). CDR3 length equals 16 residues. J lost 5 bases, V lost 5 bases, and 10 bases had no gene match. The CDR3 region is CASSPGQGFRGDTQYF. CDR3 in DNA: TGTGCCAGTAGTCCGGGACAGGGGTTTCGCGGAGATACGCAGTATTTT.

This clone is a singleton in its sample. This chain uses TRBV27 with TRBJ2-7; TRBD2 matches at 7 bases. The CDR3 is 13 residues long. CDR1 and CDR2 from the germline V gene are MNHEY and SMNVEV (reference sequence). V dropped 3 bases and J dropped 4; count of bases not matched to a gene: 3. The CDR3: CASSFKGGYEQYF. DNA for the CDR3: TGTGCCAGCAGTTTTAAGGGAGGGTACGAGCAGTACTTC.

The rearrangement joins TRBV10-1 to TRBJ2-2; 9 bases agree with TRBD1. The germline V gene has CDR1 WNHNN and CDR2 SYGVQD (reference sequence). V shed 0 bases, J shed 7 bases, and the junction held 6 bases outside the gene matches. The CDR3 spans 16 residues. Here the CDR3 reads CASSESGTGPFGELFF. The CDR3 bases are TGCGCCAGCAGTGAGTCCGGGACAGGGCCATTCGGGGAGCTGTTTTTT.

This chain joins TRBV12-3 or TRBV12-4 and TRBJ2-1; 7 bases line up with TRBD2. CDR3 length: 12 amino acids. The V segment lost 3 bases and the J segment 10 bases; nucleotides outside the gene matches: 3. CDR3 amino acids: CASSFTGGEQFF. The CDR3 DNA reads TGTGCCAGCAGTTTCACCGGGGGGGAGCAGTTCTTC.

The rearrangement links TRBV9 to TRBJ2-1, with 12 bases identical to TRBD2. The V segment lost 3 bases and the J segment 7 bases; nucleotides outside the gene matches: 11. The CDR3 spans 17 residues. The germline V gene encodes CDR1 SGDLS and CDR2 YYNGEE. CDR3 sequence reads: CASSARPSGGAGNEQFF. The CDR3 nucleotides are TGTGCCAGCAGCGCTCGCCCTAGCGGGGGGGCAGGGAATGAGCAGTTCTTC.

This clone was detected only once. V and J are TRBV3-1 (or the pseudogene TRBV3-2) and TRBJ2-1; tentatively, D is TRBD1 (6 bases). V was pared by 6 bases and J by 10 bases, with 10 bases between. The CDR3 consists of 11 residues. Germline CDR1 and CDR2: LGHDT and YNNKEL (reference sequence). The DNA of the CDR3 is TGTGCCAGCAGGGCTGGGACAGAGCAGTTCTTC. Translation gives CASRAGTEQFF.

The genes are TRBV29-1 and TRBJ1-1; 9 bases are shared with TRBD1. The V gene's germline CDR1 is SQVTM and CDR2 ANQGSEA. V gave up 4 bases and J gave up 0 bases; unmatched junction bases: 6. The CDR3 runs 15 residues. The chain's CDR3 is CSVAGQGRLNTEAFF. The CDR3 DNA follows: TGCAGCGTTGCTGGACAGGGGAGGTTGAACACTGAAGCTTTCTTT.

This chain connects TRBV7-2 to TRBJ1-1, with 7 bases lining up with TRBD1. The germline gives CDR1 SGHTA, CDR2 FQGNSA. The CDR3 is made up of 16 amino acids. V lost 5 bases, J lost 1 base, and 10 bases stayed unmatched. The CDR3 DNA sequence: TGTGCCAGCAGCCCCGACAGGGACTGGGGGAACACTGAAGCTTTCTTT. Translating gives CASSPDRDWGNTEAFF. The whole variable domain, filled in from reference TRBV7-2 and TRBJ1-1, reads GAGVSQSPSNKVTEKGKDVELRCDPISGHTALYWYRQSLGQGLEFLIYFQGNSAPDKSGLPSDRFSAERTGGSVSTLTIQRTQQEDSAVYLCASSPDRDWGNTEAFFGQGTRLTVV.

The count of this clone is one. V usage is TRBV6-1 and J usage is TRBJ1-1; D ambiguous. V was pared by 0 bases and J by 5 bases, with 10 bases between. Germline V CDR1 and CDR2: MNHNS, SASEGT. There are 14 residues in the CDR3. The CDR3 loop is CASSEALRGTEAFF. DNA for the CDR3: TGTGCCAGCAGTGAAGCGCTTCGAGGGACTGAAGCTTTCTTT.

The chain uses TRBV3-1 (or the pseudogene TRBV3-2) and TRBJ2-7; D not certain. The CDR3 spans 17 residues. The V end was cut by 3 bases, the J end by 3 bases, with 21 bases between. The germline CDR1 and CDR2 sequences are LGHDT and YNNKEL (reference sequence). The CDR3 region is CASSHFPGLTINYEQYF. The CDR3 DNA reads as TGTGCCAGCAGCCACTTTCCAGGTCTCACGATAAACTACGAGCAGTACTTC.

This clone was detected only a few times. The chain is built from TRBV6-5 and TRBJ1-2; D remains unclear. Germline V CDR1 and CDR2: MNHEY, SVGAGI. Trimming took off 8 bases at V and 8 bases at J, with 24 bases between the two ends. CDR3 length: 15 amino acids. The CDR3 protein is CASHPHTSAGEGYTF. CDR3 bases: TGTGCCAGCCATCCCCACACGTCGGCAGGCGAAGGCTACACCTTC.

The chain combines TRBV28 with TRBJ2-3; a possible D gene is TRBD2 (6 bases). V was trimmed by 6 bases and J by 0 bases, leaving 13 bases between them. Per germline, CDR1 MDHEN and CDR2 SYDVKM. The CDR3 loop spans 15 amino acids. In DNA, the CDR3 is TGTGCCAGCAGCCAGACTAGACTAAGCACAGATACGCAGTATTTT. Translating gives CASSQTRLSTDTQYF.

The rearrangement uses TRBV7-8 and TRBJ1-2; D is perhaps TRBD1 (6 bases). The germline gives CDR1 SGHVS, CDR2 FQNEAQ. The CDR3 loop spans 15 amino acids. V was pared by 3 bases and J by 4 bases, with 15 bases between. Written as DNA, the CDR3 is TGTGCCAGCAGCTTCCTCCCTGGGGACACCTATGGCTACACCTTC. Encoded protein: CASSFLPGDTYGYTF.

CDR3 region: CASGGADNEKLFF. The CDR3 DNA reads TGCGCCAGCGGGGGGGCCGACAATGAAAAACTGTTTTTT. The chain uses TRBV4-1 and TRBJ1-4; D perhaps matches TRBD1 (6 bases). Germline assignment: CDR1 MGHRA and CDR2 YSYEKL. The CDR3 extends over 13 amino acids. V lost 8 bases and J lost 5, with 12 bases in between.

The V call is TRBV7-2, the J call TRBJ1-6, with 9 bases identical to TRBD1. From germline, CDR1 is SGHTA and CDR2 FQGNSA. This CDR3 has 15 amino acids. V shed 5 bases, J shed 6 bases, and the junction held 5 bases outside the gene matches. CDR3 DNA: TGTGCCAGCAGCCGTGGGACAGGGATTAATTCACCCCTCCACTTT. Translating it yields CASSRGTGINSPLHF.